Described below is a single TCR beta chain sequence and its context. Its antigen is unknown. Its ends do not fully match the called genes, so a read error is possible. This CDR3 contains 14 residues. From germline, CDR1 is DFQATT and CDR2 SNEGSKA (reference sequence). The template was RNA from unsorted bulk tissue. Distant lung tissue was collected more than 3 cm away from the tumor edge. The sample is drawn from a study of tumor and adjacent non-tumor tissue in lung cancer. Study context: The cohort had about a dozen adenocarcinoma, 2 squamous cell and 1 small cell patients. Samples averaged roughly 4.4 million productive TCRbeta reads each.

TCRbeta libraries were built with three rounds of nested PCR, modified from ARM-PCR. Using its own MiXCR run on the multiplex PCR reads, TCRdb lists one record per CDR3 protein. Of more than 85,000 distinct CDR3 sequences listed, less than 75% are singletons. Study-level findings and limits: Tumor repertoires had a smaller top 100 clone share than normal lung.

V is TRBV20-1 and J is TRBJ2-1; no firm D call. This TCR was recovered from a man aged 25-45 years with non-small cell lung cancer. The specimen was distant non-tumor lung tissue. The CDR3 DNA reads TGCAGTGCTAGATTTTGGAGATCCTACAATGAGGAGTTCTTC. Residues: CSARFWRSYNEEFF.